What follows are 31 T cell receptor beta chains derived from one specimen sequenced in a study of blood T cell repertoires in COVID-19. This table comes from immunoSEQ multiplex PCR, and its TCRdb copy is limited to in-frame clones, with some not included. The repertoire holds approximately 490,000 clones, with 87% as singletons. Sequencing was performed on PBMCs or T cells enriched from blood (not recorded which). Receptors originate from a woman aged 18-35 years who had recovered from COVID-19.

This chain uses TRBV15 with TRBJ2-1; the D gene is possibly TRBD2 (7 bases). CDR1 is LNHNV and CDR2 is YYDKDF in the germline V gene (reference sequence). Trimming cost V 5 bases and J 7 bases, with 21 bases left between them. The CDR3 runs 16 residues. The CDR3: CATSLGGASALNEQFF. The CDR3 nucleotides read TGTGCCACCAGCCTAGGGGGGGCCTCGGCCCTAAATGAGCAGTTCTTC.

This rearrangement joins TRBV28 to TRBJ1-1; possibly TRBD1 for D (6 bases). The CDR3 has 14 residues. Trimming pared 8 bases from V and 3 bases from J, leaving 16 bases between. CDR1 MDHEN and CDR2 SYDVKM come from the germline V gene. The CDR3 spells CASVSDSLDTEAFF. CDR3 nucleotide sequence: TGTGCCAGCGTATCGGACAGTCTTGACACTGAAGCTTTCTTT.

The chain couples TRBV30 to TRBJ2-7, with D possibly matching TRBD1 (5 bases). CDR3 length: 13 amino acids. V was shortened by 1 base and J by 4 bases, with 11 bases between the two germline ends. CDR1 and CDR2 from the germline V gene are GTSNPN and SVGIG (reference sequence). CDR3 nucleotides: TGTGCCTGGAGTGGCGACAGTCGGTACGAGCAGTACTTC. It is translated as CAWSGDSRYEQYF.

V usage is TRBV21-1 and J usage is TRBJ2-3; the table's D call, TRBD1, has no DNA check behind it. TRBV21-1 is noted as a pseudogene. The CDR3 consists of 13 residues. CDR3 protein: CASSNYTRGTQYF. The DNA of the CDR3 is TGTGCCAGCAGCAATTATACAAGGGGAACGCAGTATTTT.

V and J are TRBV5-1 and TRBJ1-4; D ambiguous. This CDR3 comprises 15 residues. Trimming stripped 4 bases from V and 5 bases from J, with 15 bases between. CDR1 is SGHRS and CDR2 is YFSETQ in the germline V gene. CDR3 in amino acids: CASSPQTNENEKLFF. Here the CDR3 DNA reads TGCGCCAGCAGCCCTCAGACAAATGAGAATGAAAAACTGTTTTTT. Using reference TRBV5-1 and TRBJ1-4 for the parts outside the CDR3, the full variable domain is KAGVTQTPRYLIKTRGQQVTLSCSPISGHRSVSWYQQTPGQGLQFLFEYFSETQRNKGNFPGRFSGRQFSNSRSEMNVSTLELGDSALYLCASSPQTNENEKLFFGSGTQLSVL.

The chain carries TRBV7-9 and TRBJ1-2; 11 bases line up with TRBD1. The germline V gene encodes CDR1 SEHNR and CDR2 FQNEAQ (reference sequence). The length of the CDR3 is 15 residues. V was pared by 5 bases and J by 6 bases, with 8 bases of the junction left unmatched. CDR3: CASSGTGGARDGYTF. The CDR3 nucleotides are TGTGCCAGCAGCGGGACAGGGGGAGCTAGGGATGGCTACACCTTC.

V usage is TRBV27 and J usage is TRBJ2-5, with D perhaps matching TRBD1 (5 bases). The CDR3 loop spans 14 amino acids. Germline lookup yields CDR1 MNHEY and CDR2 SMNVEV (reference sequence). Trimming stripped 5 bases from V and 10 bases from J, with 20 bases between. CDR3 nucleotide sequence: TGTGCCAGCAGTCCTGTGGGGCCTCCCTTGGGCCAGTACTTC. It is translated as CASSPVGPPLGQYF.

The gene calls are TRBV6-5 and TRBJ2-7, with D perhaps matching TRBD2 (5 bases). CDR1 MNHEY and CDR2 SVGAGI come from the germline V gene. The CDR3 is made up of 15 amino acids. Deletions cut 0 bases from V and 3 bases from J, with 12 bases between. For the CDR3, the DNA is TGTGCCAGCAGTTACTCGAATCAGGAGGACTACGAGCAGTACTTC. It translates to CASSYSNQEDYEQYF.

The sample holds a few counts of this clone. The V and J genes are TRBV11-2 and TRBJ1-2; 9 bases are a match to TRBD1. The CDR3 is made up of 16 amino acids. V lost 5 bases to trimming and J lost 2 bases; unmatched junction nucleotides: 9. CDR1 and CDR2 from the germline V gene are SGHAT and FQNNGV. The CDR3 bases are TGTGCCAGCAGCGGCACAGGGGGCAGAGGGAACTATGGCTACACCTTC. This encodes CASSGTGGRGNYGYTF.

V and J are TRBV3-1 (or the pseudogene TRBV3-2) and TRBJ1-2; TRBD1 is a possible D gene (5 bases). The V and J ends lost 1 base and 2 bases respectively, with 8 bases between them. Germline CDR1 and CDR2: LGHDT and YNNKEL (reference sequence). CDR3 length equals 14 residues. The CDR3 loop reads CASSQGTQNYGYTF. For the CDR3, the DNA is TGTGCCAGCAGCCAAGGGACACAAAACTATGGCTACACCTTC.

The chain is built from TRBV19 and TRBJ2-7; the match to TRBD1 covers 8 bases. CDR1 LNHDA and CDR2 SQIVND come from the germline V gene (reference sequence). The CDR3 length is 14 residues. After removal of 9 bases from V and 5 bases from J, the junction contained 12 bases not matched to a gene. The CDR3 DNA follows: TGTGCCAGCTCTCAGGACAGGGAATCCCACGAGCAGTACTTC. Its protein product is CASSQDRESHEQYF.

V and J are TRBV7-9 and TRBJ2-1; 11 bases map to TRBD2. The ends lost 5 bases at V and 5 bases at J; junction bases unmatched: 8. The CDR3 covers 16 residues. CDR1 SEHNR and CDR2 FQNEAQ come from the germline V gene (reference sequence). The CDR3 region is CASSPRLAGMNNEQFF. In DNA form, the CDR3 reads TGTGCCAGCAGCCCAAGACTAGCGGGGATGAACAATGAGCAGTTCTTC.

The chain has TRBV6-5 and TRBJ2-5; 8 nucleotides align to TRBD2. CDR3 length: 15 residues. Germline CDR1 MNHEY, CDR2 SVGAGI. The junction had 13 bases not matched to a gene; V was cut back by 8 bases and J by 5 bases. The CDR3 DNA reads TGTGCCAGCCTCTTTTCGGGGGGGCGCAGGGAGACCCAGTACTTC. It codes for CASLFSGGRRETQYF.

The rearrangement uses TRBV3-1 (or the pseudogene TRBV3-2) and TRBJ2-3, with TRBD1 matching over 7 bases. Germline V gives CDR1 LGHDT, CDR2 YNNKEL (reference sequence). CDR3 length: 18 amino acids. V lost 3 bases, J lost 3 bases, and 15 bases stayed unmatched. In DNA, the CDR3 is TGTGCCAGCAGCCATCCTTACCCACGGGGACAGAGTACAGATACGCAGTATTTT. This encodes CASSHPYPRGQSTDTQYF.

This chain connects TRBV18 to TRBJ2-6, with TRBD1 as a possible D gene (6 bases). Trimming pared 5 bases from V and 2 bases from J, leaving 10 bases between. The CDR3 is 15 amino acids. Germline lookup yields CDR1 KGHSH and CDR2 LQKENI. CDR3 in amino acids: CASSRGQTGANVLTF. CDR3 nucleotide sequence: TGTGCCAGCTCAAGGGGACAAACTGGGGCCAACGTCCTGACTTTC.

The J gene is TRBJ1-1, the V gene TRBV6-5; D is undetermined. There are 15 residues in the CDR3. CDR1 is MNHEY and CDR2 is SVGAGI in the germline V gene. V was clipped by 9 bases and J by 5 bases, with 22 bases between them. The CDR3 DNA is TGTGCCAGTCGATCCGAAAGAGGACTCGGGACTGAAGCTTTCTTT. It encodes CASRSERGLGTEAFF.

This clone occurred once. This rearrangement joins TRBV5-1 to TRBJ1-1; the D is unclear. The germline gives CDR1 SGHRS, CDR2 YFSETQ. Trimming cost V 3 bases and J 3 bases, with 12 bases left between them. This CDR3 is 14 amino acids long. The chain's CDR3 is CASSSSPSDTEAFF. In DNA, the CDR3 is TGCGCCAGCAGCTCTTCGCCCAGCGACACTGAAGCTTTCTTT. Combining the CDR3 with reference TRBV5-1 and TRBJ1-1 gives the whole variable domain KAGVTQTPRYLIKTRGQQVTLSCSPISGHRSVSWYQQTPGQGLQFLFEYFSETQRNKGNFPGRFSGRQFSNSRSEMNVSTLELGDSALYLCASSSSPSDTEAFFGQGTRLTVV.

The chain joins TRBV15 to TRBJ2-1, with TRBD1 matching over 9 bases. The CDR3 consists of 17 residues. The J segment lost 7 bases and the V segment lost 0 bases, leaving 10 bases of the junction unmatched. CDR1 and CDR2 (germline): LNHNV, YYDKDF (reference sequence). The CDR3 region is CATSRDPGTGYGNEQFF. DNA of the CDR3: TGTGCCACCAGCAGAGACCCCGGGACAGGGTATGGGAATGAGCAGTTCTTC.

This sequence joins TRBV19 and TRBJ1-1; tentative D call: TRBD1 (5 bases). The length of the CDR3 is 14 residues. V lost 7 bases and J lost 6, with 18 bases in between. Germline lookup yields CDR1 LNHDA and CDR2 SQIVND (reference sequence). The CDR3 reads CASTPGGRGPEAFF. The DNA for the CDR3 is TGTGCCAGTACCCCGGGGGGGAGGGGACCTGAAGCTTTCTTT.

The chain employs TRBV23-1 and TRBJ2-7; the match to TRBD1 covers 7 bases. TRBV23-1 is given ORF status, its function remaining uncertain. This CDR3 has 14 residues. The V gene end was trimmed by 1 base and the J gene end by 2 bases; junction bases not matched to a gene: 2. This CDR3 is CASSQLTGAYEQYF. The CDR3 nucleotides are TGCGCCAGCAGTCAATTAACAGGGGCCTACGAGCAGTACTTC.

The rearrangement joins TRBV12-5 to TRBJ2-3; 9 bases match TRBD1. With V trimmed by 2 bases and J by 4 bases, 10 bases remained unmatched. CDR1 is LGHNT and CDR2 is FRNRAP in the germline V gene. There are 17 residues in the CDR3. CDR3 amino acids: CASGLLQGAEKADTQYF. As DNA, the CDR3 is TGTGCTAGTGGTTTGTTACAGGGGGCGGAAAAGGCAGATACGCAGTATTTT.

The chain joins TRBV11-2 to TRBJ1-1; D unresolved. The CDR3 is 14 residues long. Germline V gene lookup returns CDR1 SGHAT and CDR2 FQNNGV. The V end was cut by 3 bases, the J end by 4 bases, with 12 bases between. The CDR3 here is CASSLAGYGTEAFF. CDR3 coding DNA: TGTGCCAGCAGCTTGGCGGGTTATGGCACTGAAGCTTTCTTT.

The V and J genes are TRBV3-1 (or the pseudogene TRBV3-2) and TRBJ2-3; 9 bases align to TRBD2. J was trimmed by 6 bases and V by 9 bases; bases with no gene match: 10. Germline V gene sequence: CDR1 LGHDT, CDR2 YNNKEL (reference sequence). This CDR3 spans 14 amino acids. This CDR3 reads CARPSGVPQDTQYF. Written as DNA, the CDR3 is TGTGCCAGACCTAGCGGGGTCCCCCAGGATACGCAGTATTTT.

This sequence joins TRBV27 and TRBJ1-2; D not certain. Germline CDR1 MNHEY, CDR2 SMNVEV (reference sequence). The CDR3 totals 14 residues. V gave up 4 bases and J gave up 8 bases, with 17 bases separating them. In DNA form, the CDR3 reads TGTGCCAGCAGTTCCCCCCAGAGGTCGGAAGGCTACACCTTC. Translated: CASSSPQRSEGYTF.

As DNA, the CDR3 is TGTGCCAGTAGTCTCGCCCGAGCGGGCGCCTTTGGAGAGCAGTTCTTC. Encoded protein: CASSLARAGAFGEQFF. The genes are TRBV19 and TRBJ2-1; tentative D call: TRBD2 (6 bases). Germline V gene data show CDR1 as LNHDA and CDR2 as SQIVND (reference sequence). The CDR3 covers 16 residues. V was pared by 5 bases and J by 10 bases, with 24 bases between.

The V gene is TRBV7-2, the J gene TRBJ2-1; TRBD2 matches 7 bases. Trimming removed 8 bases from V and 0 bases from J; junction bases left unmatched: 4. The CDR3 consists of 14 residues. From germline, CDR1 is SGHTA and CDR2 FQGNSA. Here the CDR3 reads CASRWTSSYNEQFF. CDR3 coding DNA: TGTGCCAGCCGCTGGACTAGCTCCTACAATGAGCAGTTCTTC.

The chain employs TRBV19 and TRBJ2-1; D is perhaps TRBD1 (5 bases). V lost 4 bases and J 2 bases, leaving 18 bases between the germline ends. Germline CDR1 is LNHDA and CDR2 is SQIVND (reference sequence). This CDR3 spans 17 amino acids. In DNA, the CDR3 is TGTGCCAGTAGTACGACCCTCCTGACCAGGGCCTACAATGAGCAGTTCTTC. This sequence encodes CASSTTLLTRAYNEQFF.

The V and J genes are TRBV30 and TRBJ2-7, with D hard to call. The CDR3 consists of 13 residues. With 2 bases removed from V and 3 bases from J, the gap between germline ends came to 11 bases. Looked up from germline, CDR1 is GTSNPN and CDR2 is SVGIG (reference sequence). CDR3 sequence: CAWSSSSYYEQYF. In DNA form, the CDR3 reads TGTGCCTGGAGTAGCAGTAGCTACTACGAGCAGTACTTC.

For this clone: Within the sample, other DNA sequences also encode this same CDR3. The chain combines TRBV2 with TRBJ2-5, with 12 bases matching TRBD2. This CDR3 is 15 amino acids long. The germline V gene encodes CDR1 SNHLY and CDR2 FYNNEI. V lost 4 bases, J lost 3 bases, and 3 bases stayed unmatched. Here the CDR3 DNA reads TGTGCCAGCAGTGTCCTAGCGGGGGGGAAAGAGACCCAGTACTTC. This sequence encodes CASSVLAGGKETQYF.

This sequence joins TRBV5-1 and TRBJ2-7; D is unclear. Germline V gene data show CDR1 as SGHRS and CDR2 as YFSETQ. The CDR3 covers 13 residues. Deletions cut 1 base from V and 2 bases from J, with 7 bases between. CDR3: CASSLLETYEQYF. The CDR3 DNA follows: TGCGCCAGCAGCTTGTTAGAGACCTACGAGCAGTACTTC.

V is TRBV9 and J is TRBJ2-5; 9 bases agree with TRBD2. This CDR3 is built from 18 residues. Germline values: CDR1 SGDLS, CDR2 YYNGEE. After removal of 3 bases from V and 0 bases from J, the junction contained 12 bases not matched to a gene. The CDR3 coding sequence is TGTGCCAGCAGCGGAACTGCTAGCGGGGCCTTCAACCAAGAGACCCAGTACTTC. Amino acids: CASSGTASGAFNQETQYF.